This T cell receptor (beta chain) derives from a study of T cell responses to AZD1222 COVID-19 vaccine. Overall study results and limits: Every sample of the repertoires postdated the peak T cell response.

With respect to this clone: Its antigen is not identified.

Some clones are missing from TCRdb's copy, which holds only in-frame ones; the method was immunoSEQ multiplex PCR. Of more than 140,000 clones in the sample, about 92% were seen once. This CDR3 has 15 amino acids. CDR1 is LNHDA, CDR2 SQIVND, per germline (reference sequence). Trimming removed 6 bases at V and 2 bases at J, with 13 bases between. The chain recombines TRBV19 with TRBJ2-2, with D uncertain. This TCR derives from an adult in good health. The sample in question was peripheral blood, obtained on day 0 of MenACWY control vaccination. The CDR3 sequence: CASREELENTGELFF. The CDR3 DNA is TGTGCCAGTAGAGAGGAGTTAGAAAACACCGGGGAGCTGTTTTTT.